The 9 T cell receptor beta chains in this list originate from one sample, sequenced in a study of CD8+ T cells in alopecia areata. Extraction of RNA preceded its reverse transcription into cDNA, which served as the sequencing template. Assay: immunoSEQ multiplex PCR; the TCRdb copy retains only in-frame clones and omits some. The sample shows around 60,000 clones, under 60% of them seen only once. Treatment defined: oral pan-JAK inhibitor, 5-10 mg twice daily. The specimen was CD8+ T cells sorted from blood, collected around week 37, from a patient treated with tofacitinib. The origin of the receptors is a human donor with alopecia areata.

This clone showed up just a few times. The chain couples TRBV25-1 to TRBJ1-2; a weak D match, TRBD1 (6 bases). The CDR3 runs 17 residues. Germline assignment: CDR1 MGHDK and CDR2 SYGVNS. Trimming left V 0 bases short and J 0 bases short, with 14 bases between. The CDR3 bases are TGTGCCAGCAGTGAATATATGTCAGGGGAAGCTAACTATGGCTACACCTTC. Encoded protein: CASSEYMSGEANYGYTF.

Written as DNA, the CDR3 is TGTGCCAGCAGTCCCCTAGGGGCGGGAGGGTACGAGCAGTACTTC. This gives the protein CASSPLGAGGYEQYF. The chain uses TRBV27 and TRBJ2-7; TRBD2 matches at 9 bases. The V gene end was trimmed by 5 bases and the J gene end by 4 bases; junction bases not matched to a gene: 9. Looked up from germline, CDR1 is MNHEY and CDR2 is SMNVEV (reference sequence). The length of the CDR3 is 15 residues.

This clone was observed a handful of times. This chain connects TRBV29-1 to TRBJ2-2; D gene unclear. Germline V CDR1 and CDR2: SQVTM, ANQGSEA. CDR3 size: 14 residues. V was shortened by 3 bases and J by 1 base, with 9 bases between the two germline ends. CDR3 sequence reads: CSVDGDENTGELFF. CDR3 nucleotides: TGCAGCGTTGATGGGGATGAGAACACCGGGGAGCTGTTTTTT.

There are a few counts of this clone. The chain joins TRBV7-8 to TRBJ2-7, with D possibly TRBD2 on 7 matching bases. The V and J ends lost 8 bases and 5 bases respectively, with 22 bases between them. The CDR3 has 15 residues. Looked up from germline, CDR1 is SGHVS and CDR2 is FQNEAQ. The CDR3 here is CASLGGWQGIDEQYF. CDR3 DNA: TGTGCCAGCCTCGGGGGGTGGCAGGGGATTGACGAGCAGTACTTC.

The rearrangement uses TRBV9 and TRBJ1-2; TRBD1 aligns across 7 bases. The V gene's germline CDR1 is SGDLS and CDR2 YYNGEE. After removal of 3 bases from V and 4 bases from J, the junction contained 6 bases not matched to a gene. The CDR3 sequence is 14 residues long. Here the CDR3 reads CASSAGGTVYGYTF. The CDR3 nucleotides read TGTGCCAGCAGCGCCGGGGGGACAGTCTATGGCTACACCTTC.

The sample holds a few counts of this clone. The chain recombines TRBV6-6 with TRBJ2-6; D not resolved. CDR3 length: 13 amino acids. The germline V and J ends were trimmed by 10 bases and 0 bases, with 7 bases remaining between them. The germline V gene encodes CDR1 MNHNY and CDR2 SVGAGI (reference sequence). CDR3: CAILGSGANVLTF. CDR3 nucleotides: TGTGCCATACTGGGCTCTGGGGCCAACGTCCTGACTTTC.

This rearrangement joins TRBV7-9 to TRBJ1-2, with no clear D. V shed 5 bases and J shed 2 bases, with 15 bases lying between them. Germline V gene data show CDR1 as SEHNR and CDR2 as FQNEAQ (reference sequence). This CDR3 region has 15 residues. This chain's CDR3 is CASSTPRDDNYGYTF. CDR3 nucleotides: TGTGCCAGCAGCACCCCCAGAGACGACAACTATGGCTACACCTTC.

The chain uses TRBV5-1 and TRBJ1-1, with D unresolved. The CDR3 spans 12 residues. Germline V lookup: CDR1 SGHRS, CDR2 YFSETQ. Trimming shortened V by 2 bases and J by 7 bases, and 9 bases separated the two germline ends. CDR3 sequence: CASSFGGIEAFF. The DNA of the CDR3 is TGCGCCAGCAGCTTCGGAGGGATTGAAGCTTTCTTT.

This clone has more than one count but fewer than ten. J is TRBJ1-3 and V is TRBV9; the D is unclear. Germline lookup yields CDR1 SGDLS and CDR2 YYNGEE. This CDR3 comprises 17 residues. V was pared by 0 bases and J by 2 bases, with 15 bases between. CDR3 in DNA: TGTGCCAGCAGCGTAGGCTATGGGTCGGGTCCTGGAAACACCATATATTTT. This gives the protein CASSVGYGSGPGNTIYF.